The sequence of this T cell receptor beta chain was determined in a study of cytomegalovirus exposure and HLA in healthy donors. The study's findings and limits: Most likely, a cluster of highly shared sequence variants arose as a sequencing artifact. CMV serostatus stood as the only immune exposure information on hand.

The PCR was carried out with 60 Vbeta primers and 13 Jbeta primers. TCRdb's copy holds only in-frame clones and misses some; the assay was immunoSEQ multiplex PCR. This table has tens of thousands of clones, 84% appearing once. On this clone itself: Its antigen remains unidentified. Other nucleotide sequences in the sample specify the same CDR3.

The germline V gene has CDR1 MDHEN and CDR2 SYDVKM. V dropped 3 bases and J dropped 5 bases, with 10 bases sitting between them. The length of the CDR3 is 14 residues. The TCR was taken from a man between 18 and 35 years old in good health and CMV-seronegative. Input material: PBMCs. J is TRBJ1-4 and V is TRBV28; maybe TRBD1 (6 bases). This CDR3 is CASSLAGANEKLFF. The CDR3 DNA sequence: TGTGCCAGCAGTTTGGCAGGGGCAAATGAAAAACTGTTTTTT.